Ten or more counts support the clone carrying this T cell receptor (beta chain). Its antigen remains unknown. The CDR3 totals 14 residues. V lost 9 bases and J lost 0, with 11 bases in between. Germline CDR1 is SGHTA and CDR2 is FQGNSA. This sample is part of a study of T cell repertoires in cytomegalovirus infection. Study in general: Carrying CMV and the relevant HLA type showed in public TCR beta signatures.

Study results and caveats: Clonotype analysis showed dominance of the ex vivo response by HLA-C-restricted CMV-specific TCR beta clonotypes.

One entry per CDR3 protein results from TCRdb running MiXCR on the reads. Of 450,000 to 550,000 distinct CDR3 sequences listed, about 39% were seen once; the top ten hold 35% to 50%. The receptor's source is a human donor in good health (CMV status not recorded). Some clones in this sample may be carry-over from other donors' samples. This chain joins TRBV7-2 and TRBJ2-2; tentative D call: TRBD2 (5 bases). Here the sequenced sample was cultured PBMCs, taken from culture after CMV antigen stimulation. The CDR3: CASSFSANTGELFF. The CDR3 DNA follows: TGTGCCAGTAGTTTTAGCGCGAACACCGGGGAGCTGTTTTTT.